This paragraph covers one T cell receptor beta chain sequence. Its matching antigen is unknown. Expressed TCRB transcripts were sequenced because the isolated RNA had all been reverse transcribed beforehand. Sequencing was performed with immunoSEQ multiplex PCR; in TCRdb, only in-frame clones are kept and a portion is missing. The table has 860,000 or so clones, around a sixth seen once. The data were obtained in a study of beta chain features in type 1 diabetes. General study findings and limits: At VDJ recombination sites, type 1 diabetes patients had fewer insertions and more deleted nucleotides. Within patients, naive, central memory and Treg TCRB repertoires seemed more similar than within healthy donors. TCRB CDR3s were moderately but significantly shorter in Type 1 diabetes patients in all four CD4+ subsets.

What was sequenced was naive CD4+ T cells from blood. This TCR was recovered from a young woman in good health.

CDR3 sequence (DNA): TGTGCCAGCTCCGGAGGTGGCAGGGGAGGAGTAGCGCTCTACAATGAGCAGTTCTTC. Amino acids: CASSGGGRGGVALYNEQFF. J is TRBJ2-1 and V is TRBV18, with D perhaps given as TRBD1 or TRBD2 (6 bases each). This CDR3 is 19 amino acids long. CDR1 is KGHSH, CDR2 LQKENI, per germline. V lost 6 bases and J lost 3, with 27 bases in between.